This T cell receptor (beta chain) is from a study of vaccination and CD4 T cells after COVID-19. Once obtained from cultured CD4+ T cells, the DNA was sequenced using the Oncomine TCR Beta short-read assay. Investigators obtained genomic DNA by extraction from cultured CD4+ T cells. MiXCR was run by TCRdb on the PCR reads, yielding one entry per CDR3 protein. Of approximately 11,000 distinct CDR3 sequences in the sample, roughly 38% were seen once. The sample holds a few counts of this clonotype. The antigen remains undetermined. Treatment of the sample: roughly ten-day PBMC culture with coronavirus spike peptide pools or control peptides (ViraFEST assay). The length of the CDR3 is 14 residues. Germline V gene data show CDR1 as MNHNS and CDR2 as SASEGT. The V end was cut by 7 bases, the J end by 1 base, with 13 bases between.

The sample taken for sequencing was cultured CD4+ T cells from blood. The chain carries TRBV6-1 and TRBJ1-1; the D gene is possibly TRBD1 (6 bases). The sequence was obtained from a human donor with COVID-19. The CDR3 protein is CASKNRGENTEAFF. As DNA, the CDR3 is TGTGCCAGCAAGAATAGGGGGGAGAACACTGAAGCTTTCTTT.